The text below deals with one TCR beta chain. The antigen is not known. One junction end does not reproduce the germline sequence, and a read error may be involved. This entry belongs to a study of blood T cells in healthy people across ages. A second PCR of about 6 to 12 cycles used a sample-barcoded 5' primer and a J-beta primer mix. TCRdb reprocessed the 5' RACE reads via MiXCR and lists one record per CDR3 protein. Of around 620,000 distinct CDR3 sequences listed, roughly a quarter are singletons. Whole-study results and caveats: As age increased, TCR beta diversity per million T cells fell in a roughly linear fashion.

This receptor was obtained from a woman in her sixties or seventies in good health. Sequencing was carried out using blood.

The CDR3 DNA reads TGTGCCAGCAGCTCTTTTGGGGATACGCCGTATTTT. Translated: CASSSFGDTPYF. The rearrangement joins TRBV28 to TRBJ2-3, with no clear D. This CDR3 comprises 12 residues. The germline V gene encodes CDR1 MDHEN and CDR2 SYDVKM.